These 18 T cell receptor beta chains share one sample of origin, sequenced in a study of T cells in Graves' hyperthyroidism and ophthalmopathy. Regions amplified from RNA transcripts were the TCR beta CDR3 regions. First-round RT-PCR targeting the TCR CDR3 was performed with the HTBI primer set. MiXCR was run by TCRdb on the multiplex PCR reads, yielding one entry per CDR3 protein. The table has 600,000 or so distinct CDR3 sequences, about 43% seen once. Sequenced: peripheral blood or thyroid tissue (not recorded which). These receptor sequences come from a woman younger than 35 with Graves' hyperthyroidism.

The J gene is TRBJ1-2, the V gene TRBV19, with D unclear. The CDR3 covers 14 residues. Germline CDR1 LNHDA, CDR2 SQIVND (reference sequence). V dropped 11 bases and J dropped 1 base, with 17 bases sitting between them. The DNA for the CDR3 is TGTGCCCCACCGAAATATCAGGTTAACTATGGCTACACCTTC. It translates to CAPPKYQVNYGYTF.

V and J are TRBV25-1 and TRBJ1-1; 7 nucleotides align to TRBD1. Germline-derived CDR1 and CDR2 are MGHDK and SYGVNS. This CDR3 has 15 amino acids. V trimming: 6 bases; J trimming: 3 bases; junction bases outside the gene matches: 10. The CDR3 loop reads CASSAGDRVYTEAFF. The CDR3 bases are TGTGCCAGCAGCGCCGGTGACAGGGTGTACACTGAAGCTTTCTTT.

Notes on this clonotype: This may come from a read error, since a much larger clone is one base off. The V call is TRBV12-3 or TRBV12-4, the J call TRBJ1-6, with D tentatively TRBD1 (6 bases). The CDR3 is made up of 15 amino acids. The CDR3 sequence is CASSVSGAPSSPPHF. For the CDR3, the DNA is TGTGCCAGCAGCGTATCGGGGGCCCCAAGCTCACCCCCCCACTTT.

This clonotype was observed a handful of times. The rearrangement uses TRBV11-3 and TRBJ2-7, with D unresolved. CDR1 and CDR2 from the germline V gene are SGHNT and YENEEA. V was shortened by 5 bases and J by 1 base, with 12 bases between the two germline ends. The length of the CDR3 is 14 residues. This CDR3 reads CASSARRDSYEQYF. The DNA for the CDR3 is TGTGCCAGCAGCGCACGAAGGGATTCCTACGAGCAGTACTTC.

The sample holds many counts of this clonotype. The chain links TRBV29-1 to TRBJ2-7, with 11 bases lining up with TRBD2. This CDR3 has 14 residues. Losses at the gene ends were 4 bases for V and 2 bases for J; bases not matched to a gene: 4. Germline CDR1 SQVTM, CDR2 ANQGSEA. The CDR3 reads CSVVGTSGTYEQYF. The CDR3 coding sequence is TGCAGCGTTGTGGGGACTAGCGGTACCTACGAGCAGTACTTC.

This chain links TRBV7-4 with TRBJ1-2; maybe TRBD1 (5 bases). The length of the CDR3 is 13 residues. V lost 4 bases to trimming and J lost 8 bases, with 14 bases between them. Germline V CDR1 and CDR2: SGHVT, SQSDAQ. This chain's CDR3 is CASSYGGGSGYTF. CDR3 sequence (DNA): TGTGCCAGCAGCTATGGCGGGGGGAGCGGCTACACCTTC.

This clonotype was picked up many times. The gene calls are TRBV7-2 and TRBJ1-4, with a tentative D call TRBD1 (5 bases). The V end was cut by 2 bases, the J end by 8 bases, with 9 bases between. The CDR3 has 13 residues. Per germline, CDR1 SGHTA and CDR2 FQGNSA. The CDR3 DNA reads TGTGCCAGCAGCTTAAGGGGTGGGGAAAAACTGTTTTTT. It yields the protein CASSLRGGEKLFF. Variable domain in full (rest from reference TRBV7-2 and TRBJ1-4): GAGVSQSPSNKVTEKGKDVELRCDPISGHTALYWYRQSLGQGLEFLIYFQGNSAPDKSGLPSDRFSAERTGGSVSTLTIQRTQQEDSAVYLCASSLRGGEKLFFGSGTQLSVL.

The J gene is TRBJ1-3, the V gene TRBV2, with 9 positions matching TRBD1. This CDR3 is built from 13 residues. J lost 8 bases, V lost 5 bases, and 4 bases had no gene match. Germline V CDR1 and CDR2: SNHLY, FYNNEI. The CDR3: CASSRDRDDTIYF. The CDR3 nucleotides are TGTGCCAGCAGTAGGGACAGGGATGACACCATATATTTT.

This chain joins TRBV2 and TRBJ1-4; perhaps TRBD1 as D (5 bases). The CDR3 is 18 amino acids. V dropped 5 bases and J dropped 4 bases, with 23 bases sitting between them. CDR1 is SNHLY and CDR2 is FYNNEI in the germline V gene. CDR3 bases: TGTGCCAGCAGTTACTCGATTGGAAGGGGCTGGGGTAATGAAAAACTGTTTTTT. Protein sequence: CASSYSIGRGWGNEKLFF. The full variable domain, completed using reference TRBV2 and TRBJ1-4, is EPEVTQTPSHQVTQMGQEVILRCVPISNHLYFYWYRQILGQKVEFLVSFYNNEISEKSEIFDDQFSVERPDGSNFTLKIRSTKLEDSAMYFCASSYSIGRGWGNEKLFFGSGTQLSVL.

This clonotype was counted only a few times. The chain has TRBV9 and TRBJ1-1, with 10 bases that match TRBD1. The germline CDR1 and CDR2 sequences are SGDLS and YYNGEE. V shed 7 bases and J 0 bases; nucleotides not matched to a gene: 6. The CDR3 is 15 amino acids. CDR3 coding DNA: TGTGCCAGCGGCCGACAGGGGGCATTGAACACTGAAGCTTTCTTT. Translated: CASGRQGALNTEAFF.

Concerning this clonotype: Given a much more abundant clone one base away, this may be a read error. V usage is TRBV24-1 and J usage is TRBJ2-5; 10 nucleotides line up with TRBD1. J was trimmed by 5 bases and V by 3 bases; bases with no gene match: 5. CDR1 and CDR2 (germline): KGHDR, SFDVKD. There are 15 residues in the CDR3. CDR3 region: CATSDPWTGGETQYF. The CDR3 nucleotides are TGTGCCACCAGTGATCCGTGGACAGGGGGGGAGACCCAGTACTTC.

This clonotype was counted a few times. CDR3 in amino acids: CASSFFRGKVNTEAFF. For the CDR3, the DNA is TGTGCCAGCAGCTTCTTCAGGGGGAAAGTGAACACTGAAGCTTTCTTT. The gene calls are TRBV7-9 and TRBJ1-1; 7 bases map to TRBD1. Trimming cost V 3 bases and J 0 bases; bases outside gene matches: 7. CDR1 SEHNR and CDR2 FQNEAQ come from the germline V gene (reference sequence). CDR3 length: 16 amino acids.

This chain uses TRBV29-1 with TRBJ1-1; 9 bases map to TRBD1. V trimming: 4 bases; J trimming: 3 bases; junction bases outside the gene matches: 3. The length of the CDR3 is 13 residues. Looked up from germline, CDR1 is SQVTM and CDR2 is ANQGSEA. The CDR3 spells CSVGTGEYTEAFF. As DNA, the CDR3 is TGCAGCGTTGGGACAGGGGAATACACTGAAGCTTTCTTT.

This clonotype appeared many times. The chain has TRBV7-9 and TRBJ1-4; TRBD1 matches at 7 bases. CDR1 is SEHNR and CDR2 is FQNEAQ in the germline V gene (reference sequence). The CDR3 covers 14 residues. Unmatched junction bases numbered 4, after V lost 3 bases and J lost 6 bases. CDR3 sequence reads: CASSFRGADEKLFF. The CDR3 DNA sequence: TGTGCCAGCAGCTTCAGGGGGGCGGATGAAAAACTGTTTTTT.

The J gene is TRBJ1-1, the V gene TRBV24-1; D remains unclear. Trimming took 2 bases from V and 1 from J, leaving 10 bases between them. The CDR3 sequence is 15 residues long. CDR1 is KGHDR, CDR2 SFDVKD, per germline. In DNA, the CDR3 is TGTGCCACCAGTGATTCGGTCGGGCCGAACACTGAAGCTTTCTTT. Protein sequence: CATSDSVGPNTEAFF.

With respect to this clonotype: A read error is possible here, since a much larger clone lies one base away. The CDR3 nucleotides are TGCAGTGCTAGAGTTCGGGGGACCGCTGAAGCTTTCTTT. Translating it yields CSARVRGTAEAFF. The chain couples TRBV20-1 to TRBJ1-1; possibly TRBD1 for D (5 bases). This CDR3 contains 13 residues. Trimming left V 1 base short and J 6 bases short, with 12 bases between. Germline CDR1 is DFQATT and CDR2 is SNEGSKA (reference sequence).

The chain carries TRBV7-8 and TRBJ1-2, with 10 bases lining up with TRBD1. CDR1 is SGHVS and CDR2 is FQNEAQ in the germline V gene. J lost 8 bases, V lost 5 bases, and 11 bases had no gene match. The CDR3 sequence is 15 residues long. CDR3 bases: TGTGCCAGCAGCACCCTGACAGGGGGCGTAGGCGGCTACACCTTC. It encodes CASSTLTGGVGGYTF.

As concerns this clonotype: In this CDR3 the conserved last residue, phenylalanine or tryptophan, is missing, so a read error is likely. The chain joins TRBV29-1 to TRBJ1-2, with 9 bases that match TRBD1. Looked up from germline, CDR1 is SQVTM and CDR2 is ANQGSEA. V was pared by 7 bases and J by 8 bases, with 8 bases of the junction left unmatched. The CDR3 length is 12 residues. Written as DNA, the CDR3 is TGCAGCGCAGCCGGGACAGGGCAGGGCTACACCTCC. This gives the protein CSAAGTGQGYTS.